This TCR beta chain was found in a study of T cells in Graves' hyperthyroidism and ophthalmopathy. This clonotype was counted many times. RNA transcripts were the template for amplifying TCR beta CDR3 regions. HTBI primers were the set used in a first-round RT-PCR of the TCR CDR3. TCRdb re-analysed the multiplex PCR reads in MiXCR, keeping a single row per CDR3 protein. The sample contains about 360,000 distinct CDR3 sequences, around 14% of which appear only once. This CDR3 has 16 amino acids. The germline V gene has CDR1 SGHDN and CDR2 FVKESK. V was clipped by 1 base and J by 8 bases; unmatched bases: 5.

The sample consisted of blood. The clonotype was recovered from a young woman with Graves' hyperthyroidism that later progressed to Graves' ophthalmopathy. The chain has TRBV14 and TRBJ2-1, with 13 nucleotides matching TRBD2. Written as DNA, the CDR3 is TGTGCCAGCAGCCAAGTGGGGACTAGCGGGACCGATGAGCAGTTCTTC. Translating gives CASSQVGTSGTDEQFF.